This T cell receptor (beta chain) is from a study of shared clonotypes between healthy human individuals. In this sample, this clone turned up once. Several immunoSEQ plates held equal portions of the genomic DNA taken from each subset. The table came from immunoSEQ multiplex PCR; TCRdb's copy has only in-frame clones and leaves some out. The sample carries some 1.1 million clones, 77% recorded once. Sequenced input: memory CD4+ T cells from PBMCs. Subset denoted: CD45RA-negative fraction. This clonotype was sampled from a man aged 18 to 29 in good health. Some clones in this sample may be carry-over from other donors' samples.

CDR3 bases: TGTGCCAGCAGCTTGGACGGCGGGATGGGGCAAGAGACCCAGTACTTC. As protein: CASSLDGGMGQETQYF. This chain uses TRBV11-2 with TRBJ2-5; D perhaps matches TRBD2 (6 bases). The V and J ends lost 3 bases and 2 bases respectively, with 16 bases between them. Germline loops: CDR1 SGHAT, CDR2 FQNNGV. CDR3 length: 16 residues.